This section outlines one T cell receptor (beta chain) sequence together with its context. Its target is unknown. CD45RO/CCR7/CD25/CD127/CD95/CD27 separated CD4+ naive, central memory, regulatory and stem cell-like memory cells by sorting. The sample is drawn from a study of beta chain features in type 1 diabetes. Study context: Researchers looked at some 99 million sorted cells across all samples. Study outcomes and limitations: Shortening that was moderate but significant affected the TCRB CDR3s of Type 1 diabetes patients in all four CD4+ subsets. Across patients, naive, central memory and Treg TCRB repertoires exhibited apparently greater similarity than was observed across healthy donors.

V was clipped by 3 bases and J by 6 bases; unmatched bases: 6. Germline values: CDR1 SGHTA, CDR2 FQGNSA. This CDR3 has 15 amino acids. Isolated RNA was reverse transcribed in full, so expressed TCRB transcripts were sequenced. The method was immunoSEQ multiplex PCR; TCRdb's version includes in-frame clones alone and lacks a portion of them. The table records about 240,000 clones, approximately 13% of them present only once. The genes are TRBV7-2 and TRBJ2-1; 9 bases are shared with TRBD2. The TCR sequence derives from a man younger than 40 with type 1 diabetes. The sample consisted of naive CD4+ T cells from blood. This CDR3 reads CASSLSGGTINEQFF. Written as DNA, the CDR3 is TGTGCCAGCAGCTTGAGCGGGGGGACGATCAATGAGCAGTTCTTC.